Below, one T cell receptor beta chain is given with its context. Its antigen remains unknown. This specimen belongs to a study of cytomegalovirus exposure and HLA in healthy donors. Study summary: T cells numbering about 179 million yielded around 120 million unique TCR beta sequences in an earlier analysis. General study points: An observed cluster of highly shared sequence variants was recorded as a likely sequencing artifact. Reported performance of the classifier showed diagnosis of cytomegalovirus status with high specificity and sensitivity.

This PCR relied on a set of 60 Vbeta primers and 13 Jbeta primers. Sequenced by immunoSEQ multiplex PCR; TCRdb stores in-frame clones only, minus some. The sample holds about 100,000 clones, around 82% seen once. Germline lookup yields CDR1 MNHEY and CDR2 SMNVEV (reference sequence). This CDR3 is built from 13 residues. The V end lost 2 bases, the J end lost 6 bases, and 8 bases lay between the germline ends. Input material: PBMCs. This receptor was taken from a woman aged 40 to 49 in good health and CMV-seronegative. V is TRBV27 and J is TRBJ1-5; D is undetermined. CDR3 amino acids: CASSLGSRQPQHF. The DNA for the CDR3 is TGTGCCAGCAGTTTAGGGAGTCGTCAGCCCCAGCATTTT.